The 22 T cell receptor beta chains listed next were all sequenced from one sample in a study of blood T cell repertoires in COVID-19. Data came from immunoSEQ multiplex PCR; TCRdb stores just in-frame clones and leaves some out. The sample records 90,000 to 100,000 clones, roughly four fifths being singletons. Sequenced sample: peripheral blood. The receptor set was obtained from a man in his 60s with acute or convalescent COVID-19.

This chain joins TRBV29-1 and TRBJ2-1; D not resolved. V was cut by 4 bases and J by 7 bases, with 8 bases left in between. Germline V lookup: CDR1 SQVTM, CDR2 ANQGSEA. The CDR3 runs to 11 residues. CDR3 sequence (DNA): TGCAGCGTTGGCCTCGGGAATGAGCAGTTCTTC. Amino acid sequence: CSVGLGNEQFF.

This clone qualifies as medium-sized. This sequence joins TRBV7-2 and TRBJ1-1; no clear D. V lost 1 base and J lost 1, with 7 bases in between. This CDR3 region has 14 residues. Germline lookup yields CDR1 SGHTA and CDR2 FQGNSA. The CDR3 spells CASSLDSGNTEAFF. Written as DNA, the CDR3 is TGTGCCAGCAGCTTAGACAGCGGGAACACTGAAGCTTTCTTT.

This clone was counted once. The genes are TRBV5-1 and TRBJ2-1; 8 bases match TRBD1. The germline V gene encodes CDR1 SGHRS and CDR2 YFSETQ. The V gene end was trimmed by 4 bases and the J gene end by 0 bases; junction bases not matched to a gene: 3. This CDR3 has 15 residues. The CDR3 region is CASSPQGASYNEQFF. Here the CDR3 DNA reads TGCGCCAGCAGCCCTCAGGGGGCCTCCTACAATGAGCAGTTCTTC.

This clone was observed a handful of times. The chain has TRBV29-1 and TRBJ1-1; 8 nucleotides align to TRBD1. Looked up from germline, CDR1 is SQVTM and CDR2 is ANQGSEA. V dropped 8 bases and J dropped 6; count of bases not matched to a gene: 11. The length of the CDR3 is 13 residues. This CDR3 reads CSSRQGRMSEAFF. CDR3 coding DNA: TGCAGCTCTCGACAGGGGAGGATGTCTGAAGCTTTCTTT.

The V gene is TRBV5-1, the J gene TRBJ2-2; 8 bases line up with TRBD1. Germline V gives CDR1 SGHRS, CDR2 YFSETQ. The CDR3 runs 16 residues. V was clipped by 3 bases and J by 3 bases; unmatched bases: 7. CDR3: CASSSPGGQDTGELFF. The CDR3 DNA reads as TGCGCCAGCAGCTCCCCAGGGGGCCAAGACACCGGGGAGCTGTTTTTT.

The J gene is TRBJ2-1, the V gene TRBV24-1, with D perhaps TRBD2 (5 bases). V shed 5 bases and J shed 0 bases, with 10 bases lying between them. The CDR3 runs to 15 residues. CDR1 is KGHDR, CDR2 SFDVKD, per germline. This CDR3 is CATSVSGNSYNEQFF. CDR3 sequence (DNA): TGTGCCACCAGTGTTTCCGGGAACTCCTACAATGAGCAGTTCTTC.

This chain joins TRBV4-1 and TRBJ2-5; 9 bases agree with TRBD1. The germline CDR1 and CDR2 sequences are MGHRA and YSYEKL. With 5 bases clipped from V and 5 bases from J, the junction kept 12 bases outside the gene matches. The CDR3 sequence is 16 residues long. The CDR3 here is CASSRQTTGGGETQYF. CDR3 nucleotide sequence: TGCGCCAGCAGCAGACAAACTACAGGGGGCGGCGAGACCCAGTACTTC.

This chain joins TRBV28 and TRBJ1-1; 11 bases agree with TRBD1. This CDR3 contains 14 residues. V lost 8 bases and J lost 4; bases outside the gene matches: 6. Germline CDR1 is MDHEN and CDR2 is SYDVKM. CDR3 nucleotide sequence: TGTGCCAGCGGATACGGGACAGGGGGCACTGAAGCTTTCTTT. This translates into CASGYGTGGTEAFF.

The chain couples TRBV6-6 to TRBJ1-6; weak D call: TRBD1 (6 bases). V lost 7 bases to trimming and J lost 10 bases, with 20 bases between them. The germline V gene has CDR1 MNHNY and CDR2 SVGAGI (reference sequence). The CDR3 contains 15 residues. The CDR3 loop reads CASILGGGGGSPLHF. In nucleotides, the CDR3 is TGTGCCAGCATCCTAGGGGGGGGTGGTGGATCACCCCTCCACTTT.

This chain connects TRBV4-3 to TRBJ1-2; D gene unclear. This CDR3 contains 14 residues. Trimming cost V 1 base and J 3 bases, with 9 bases left between them. Germline V gene sequence: CDR1 LGHNA, CDR2 YSLEER. The DNA for the CDR3 is TGCGCCAGCAGCCAAGTAATGGGAGACTATGGCTACACCTTC. Its protein product is CASSQVMGDYGYTF.

The chain employs TRBV12-3 or TRBV12-4 and TRBJ2-3; D gene uncertain. V was clipped by 6 bases and J by 8 bases, with 12 bases between them. The CDR3 has 12 residues. The CDR3 loop is CASSDPRRTQYF. Written as DNA, the CDR3 is TGTGCCAGCAGCGACCCGCGGCGTACGCAGTATTTT.

The chain recombines TRBV30 with TRBJ2-4, with 8 bases fitting TRBD2. Germline V gene data show CDR1 as GTSNPN and CDR2 as SVGIG (reference sequence). The CDR3 is 16 residues long. V lost 2 bases and J lost 1; bases outside the gene matches: 7. The chain's CDR3 is CAWSIGAGDAKNIQYF. CDR3 sequence (DNA): TGTGCCTGGAGTATTGGAGCGGGAGATGCCAAAAACATTCAGTACTTC.

This chain connects TRBV19 to TRBJ1-2; D might be TRBD1 (5 bases). The CDR3 length is 14 residues. The V and J ends lost 6 bases and 2 bases respectively, with 13 bases between them. Germline CDR1 LNHDA, CDR2 SQIVND (reference sequence). Here the CDR3 reads CASRADRKNYGYTF. DNA of the CDR3: TGTGCCAGTAGGGCTGACAGAAAGAACTATGGCTACACCTTC.

The chain couples TRBV11-2 to TRBJ1-4, with no clear D. Per the germline V gene, CDR1 is SGHAT and CDR2 is FQNNGV. The CDR3 covers 12 residues. Trimming pared 8 bases from V and 3 bases from J, leaving 7 bases between. In DNA, the CDR3 is TGTGCCAGCCGACTGGCTAATGAAAAACTGTTTTTT. Translation gives CASRLANEKLFF.

The chain uses TRBV6-5 and TRBJ1-2, with 7 bases lining up with TRBD1. CDR1 is MNHEY, CDR2 SVGAGI, per germline. V was pared by 6 bases and J by 4 bases, with 8 bases of the junction left unmatched. This CDR3 comprises 14 residues. The CDR3 region has the DNA TGTGCCAGCAGGCGGGACAGCGCCAGCTATGGCTACACCTTC. It specifies CASRRDSASYGYTF.

The rearrangement links TRBV19 to TRBJ1-2; 7 nucleotides align to TRBD1. The junction had 7 bases not matched to a gene; V was cut back by 6 bases and J by 6 bases. Germline lookup yields CDR1 LNHDA and CDR2 SQIVND (reference sequence). The CDR3 is made up of 13 amino acids. CDR3 nucleotide sequence: TGTGCCAGTAGCCAGACAGGGAGTCATGGCTACACCTTC. It specifies CASSQTGSHGYTF.

The V gene is TRBV15, the J gene TRBJ2-6; D is perhaps TRBD2 (5 bases). Germline CDR1 and CDR2: LNHNV and YYDKDF (reference sequence). CDR3 size: 15 residues. V shed 3 bases and J shed 1 base, with 7 bases lying between them. The DNA of the CDR3 is TGTGCCACCAGCAGCCGGGGTTCTGGGGCCAACGTCCTGACTTTC. The encoded protein is CATSSRGSGANVLTF.

There are a few counts of this clone. V is TRBV19 and J is TRBJ1-1, with D possibly TRBD1 on 5 matching bases. Trimming removed 10 bases at V and 4 bases at J, with 10 bases between. The CDR3 consists of 11 residues. The germline V gene encodes CDR1 LNHDA and CDR2 SQIVND (reference sequence). The CDR3 nucleotides are TGTGCCATCTGGGGGGGCACTGAAGCTTTCTTT. This sequence encodes CAIWGGTEAFF.

This clone was observed a handful of times. V usage is TRBV6-5 and J usage is TRBJ1-1; TRBD1 aligns across 8 bases. The CDR3 runs to 16 residues. The germline V gene encodes CDR1 MNHEY and CDR2 SVGAGI. The V gene end was trimmed by 0 bases and the J gene end by 12 bases; junction bases not matched to a gene: 15. CDR3 region: CASSYSIGGFWDRTFF. For the CDR3, the DNA is TGTGCCAGCAGTTACTCGATTGGCGGTTTTTGGGACAGGACTTTCTTT.

This clone appeared a single time. The V and J genes are TRBV27 and TRBJ1-2; tentatively, D is TRBD1 (5 bases). The germline gives CDR1 MNHEY, CDR2 SMNVEV (reference sequence). This CDR3 spans 13 amino acids. The V end was cut by 8 bases, the J end by 2 bases, with 12 bases between. The CDR3 DNA is TGTGCCAGCCGACTGGGGGGGAACTATGGCTACACCTTC. It codes for CASRLGGNYGYTF.

This clone has more than one count but fewer than ten. This sequence joins TRBV27 and TRBJ1-6; possibly TRBD1 for D (5 bases). The CDR3 extends over 15 amino acids. CDR1 is MNHEY, CDR2 SMNVEV, per germline (reference sequence). Trimming took off 2 bases at V and 9 bases at J, with 14 bases between the two ends. CDR3 in amino acids: CASSLAAGVVSPLHF. CDR3 nucleotide sequence: TGTGCCAGCAGTTTAGCGGCGGGGGTGGTTTCACCCCTCCACTTT.

The chain recombines TRBV7-4 with TRBJ1-3; 10 bases are shared with TRBD1. The V gene's germline CDR1 is SGHVT and CDR2 SQSDAQ. CDR3 size: 17 residues. V gave up 7 bases and J gave up 4 bases; unmatched junction bases: 13. CDR3 DNA: TGTGCCAGCACCAGGGGGGGAGACAGGGGGCTCGGAAACACCATATATTTT. It yields the protein CASTRGGDRGLGNTIYF.